These 5 T cell receptor beta chains share one sample of origin, sequenced in a study of OX40 agonist ivuxolimab in advanced cancers. Generated by immunoSEQ multiplex PCR, the TCRdb table keeps only in-frame clones and is missing some. This repertoire shows some 70,000 clones, about 87% found once; its top ten account for around 0.96%. The sample in question was CD4+ or CD8+ T cells sorted from blood, obtained in a trial of the OX40 agonist ivuxolimab. The receptors were sampled from an adult with an advanced solid tumor such as melanoma, head and neck, liver or kidney cancer.

V usage is TRBV7-9 and J usage is TRBJ2-7; the match to TRBD2 covers 15 bases. Trimming at V came to 5 bases and at J to 9 bases, leaving 11 bases not matched to a gene. CDR1 and CDR2 (germline): SEHNR, FQNEAQ (reference sequence). The CDR3 is made up of 16 amino acids. CDR3 region: CASSDPGLAGGLVQYF. The CDR3 DNA follows: TGTGCCAGCAGCGACCCTGGACTAGCGGGAGGGCTGGTGCAGTACTTC. Supplemented by reference TRBV7-9 and TRBJ2-7, the full variable domain reads DTGVSQNPRHKITKRGQNVTFRCDPISEHNRLYWYRQTLGQGPEFLTYFQNEAQLEKSRLLSDRFSAERPKGSFSTLEIQRTEQGDSAMYLCASSDPGLAGGLVQYFGPGTRLTVT.

The V and J genes are TRBV6-6 and TRBJ1-1, with D unclear. Per germline, CDR1 MNHNY and CDR2 SVGAGI (reference sequence). V lost 6 bases to trimming and J lost 6 bases, with 14 bases between them. The CDR3 loop spans 13 amino acids. The CDR3 reads CASSPSAAAEAFF. The DNA of the CDR3 is TGTGCCAGCAGCCCTTCGGCGGCAGCTGAAGCTTTCTTT.

The V gene is TRBV19, the J gene TRBJ2-7, with 7 bases lining up with TRBD1. Germline V gene sequence: CDR1 LNHDA, CDR2 SQIVND (reference sequence). V gave up 5 bases and J gave up 5 bases; unmatched junction bases: 9. The CDR3 consists of 14 residues. CDR3 region: CASSAWDSANEQYF. CDR3 DNA: TGTGCCAGTAGTGCCTGGGACAGCGCAAACGAGCAGTACTTC.

V is TRBV5-1 and J is TRBJ2-1; no clear D gene. CDR1 and CDR2 from the germline V gene are SGHRS and YFSETQ. Trimming removed 0 bases from V and 7 bases from J, with 20 bases in between. This CDR3 is built from 17 residues. CDR3: CASSLVPPQQSWNEQFF. DNA for the CDR3: TGCGCCAGCAGCTTGGTACCCCCCCAACAGTCGTGGAATGAGCAGTTCTTC.

The CDR3 DNA is TGTGCCAGCAGCGTAGGGGACTTCACCTACGAGCAGTACTTC. Protein sequence: CASSVGDFTYEQYF. J is TRBJ2-7 and V is TRBV9; possibly TRBD2 for D (6 bases). The CDR3 spans 14 residues. Trimming shortened V by 0 bases and J by 2 bases, and 9 bases separated the two germline ends. The germline gives CDR1 SGDLS, CDR2 YYNGEE.